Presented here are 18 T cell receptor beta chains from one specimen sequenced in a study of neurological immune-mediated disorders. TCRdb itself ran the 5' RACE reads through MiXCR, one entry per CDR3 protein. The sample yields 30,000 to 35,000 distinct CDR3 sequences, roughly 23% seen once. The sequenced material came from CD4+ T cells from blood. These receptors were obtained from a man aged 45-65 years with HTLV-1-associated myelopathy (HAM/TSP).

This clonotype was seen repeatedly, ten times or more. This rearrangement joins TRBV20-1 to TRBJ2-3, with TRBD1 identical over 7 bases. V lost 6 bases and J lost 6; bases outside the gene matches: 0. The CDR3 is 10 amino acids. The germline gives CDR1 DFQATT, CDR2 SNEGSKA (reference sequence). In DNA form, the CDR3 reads TGCAGTGCCAGGGGGGATACGCAGTATTTT. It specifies CSARGDTQYF.

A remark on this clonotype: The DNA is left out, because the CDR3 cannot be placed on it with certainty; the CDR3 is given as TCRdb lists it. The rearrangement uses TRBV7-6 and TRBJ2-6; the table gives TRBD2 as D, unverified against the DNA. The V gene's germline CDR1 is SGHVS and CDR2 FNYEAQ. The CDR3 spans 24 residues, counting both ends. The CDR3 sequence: CASSFYICSARTSGPSSGANVLTF.

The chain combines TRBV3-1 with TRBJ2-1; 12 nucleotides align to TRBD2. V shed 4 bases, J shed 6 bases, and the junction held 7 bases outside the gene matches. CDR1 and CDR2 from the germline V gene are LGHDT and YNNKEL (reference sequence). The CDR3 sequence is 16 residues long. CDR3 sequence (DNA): TGTGCCAGCAGCCGTGACGGGACTAGCGGGCCCAATGAGCAGTTCTTC. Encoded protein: CASSRDGTSGPNEQFF.

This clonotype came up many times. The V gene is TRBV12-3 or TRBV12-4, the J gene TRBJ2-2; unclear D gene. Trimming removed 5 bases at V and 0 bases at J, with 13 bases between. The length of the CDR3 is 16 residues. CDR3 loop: CASSPNRVANTGELFF. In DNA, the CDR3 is TGTGCCAGCAGTCCGAACAGAGTCGCGAACACCGGGGAGCTGTTTTTT.

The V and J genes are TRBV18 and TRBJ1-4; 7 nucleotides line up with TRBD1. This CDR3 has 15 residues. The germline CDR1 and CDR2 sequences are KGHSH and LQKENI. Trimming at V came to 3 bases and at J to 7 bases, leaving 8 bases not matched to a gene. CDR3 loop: CASSPPGQHTEKLFF. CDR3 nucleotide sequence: TGTGCCAGCTCACCCCCGGGACAGCATACTGAAAAACTGTTTTTT. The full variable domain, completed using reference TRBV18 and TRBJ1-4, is NAGVMQNPRHLVRRRGQEARLRCSPMKGHSHVYWYRQLPEEGLKFMVYLQKENIIDESGMPKERFSAEFPKEGPSILRIQQVVRGDSAAYFCASSPPGQHTEKLFFGSGTQLSVL.

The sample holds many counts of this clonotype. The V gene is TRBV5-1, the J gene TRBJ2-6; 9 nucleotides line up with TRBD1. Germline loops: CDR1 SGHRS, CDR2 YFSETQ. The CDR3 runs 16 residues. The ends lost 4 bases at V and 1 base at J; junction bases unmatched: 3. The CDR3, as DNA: TGCGCCAGCAGCGGACAGGGGTGGTCTGGGGCCAACGTCCTGACTTTC. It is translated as CASSGQGWSGANVLTF.

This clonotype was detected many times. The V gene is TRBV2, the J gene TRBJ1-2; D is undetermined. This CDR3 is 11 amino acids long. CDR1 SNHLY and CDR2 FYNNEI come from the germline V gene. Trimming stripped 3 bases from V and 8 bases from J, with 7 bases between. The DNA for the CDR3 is TGTGCCAGCAGTGAGAACAGAGGCTACACCTTC. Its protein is CASSENRGYTF.

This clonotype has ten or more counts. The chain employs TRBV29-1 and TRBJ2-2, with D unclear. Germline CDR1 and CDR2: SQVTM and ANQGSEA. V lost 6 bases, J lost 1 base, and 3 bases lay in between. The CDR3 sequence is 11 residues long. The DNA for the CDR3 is TGCAGCGTGCGGAACACCGGGGAGCTGTTTTTT. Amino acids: CSVRNTGELFF.

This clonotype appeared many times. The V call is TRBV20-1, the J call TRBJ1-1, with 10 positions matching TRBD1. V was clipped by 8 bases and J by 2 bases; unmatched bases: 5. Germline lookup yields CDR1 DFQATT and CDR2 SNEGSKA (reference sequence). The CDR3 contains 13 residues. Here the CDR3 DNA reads TGCAGTTCGGACAGGGGGGTCAACACTGAAGCTTTCTTT. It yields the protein CSSDRGVNTEAFF.

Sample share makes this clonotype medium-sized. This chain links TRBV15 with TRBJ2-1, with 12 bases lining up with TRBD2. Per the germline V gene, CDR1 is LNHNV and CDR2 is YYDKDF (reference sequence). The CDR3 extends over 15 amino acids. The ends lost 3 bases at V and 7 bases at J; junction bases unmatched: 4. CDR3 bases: TGTGCCACCAGCAGGGGACTAGCGGGTGATAATGAGCAGTTCTTC. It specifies CATSRGLAGDNEQFF.

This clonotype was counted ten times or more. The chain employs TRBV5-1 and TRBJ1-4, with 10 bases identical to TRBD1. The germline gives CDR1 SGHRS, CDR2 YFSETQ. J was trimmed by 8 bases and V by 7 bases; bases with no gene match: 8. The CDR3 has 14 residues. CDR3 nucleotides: TGCGCCAGCGGGCTGACAGGGGGCTTCGAAAAACTGTTTTTT. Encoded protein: CASGLTGGFEKLFF.

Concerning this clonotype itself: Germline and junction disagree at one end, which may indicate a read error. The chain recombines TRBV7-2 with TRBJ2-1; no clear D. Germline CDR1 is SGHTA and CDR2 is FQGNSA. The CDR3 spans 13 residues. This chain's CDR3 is CSSSFPTVNEQFF. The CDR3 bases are TGTTCCAGCAGCTTTCCAACTGTCAATGAGCAGTTCTTC.

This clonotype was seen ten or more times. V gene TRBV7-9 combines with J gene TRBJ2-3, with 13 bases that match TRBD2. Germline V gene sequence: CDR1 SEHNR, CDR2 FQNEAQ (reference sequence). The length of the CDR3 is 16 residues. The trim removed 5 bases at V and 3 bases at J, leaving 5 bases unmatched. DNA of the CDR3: TGTGCCAGCAGCCCGGGACTAGCGGGACCTACAGATACGCAGTATTTT. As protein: CASSPGLAGPTDTQYF.

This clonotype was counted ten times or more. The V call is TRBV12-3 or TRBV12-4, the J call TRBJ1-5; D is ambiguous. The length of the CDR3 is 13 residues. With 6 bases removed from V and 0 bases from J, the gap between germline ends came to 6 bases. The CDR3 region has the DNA TGTGCCAGCAGAGGAAATAGCAATCAGCCCCAGCATTTT. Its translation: CASRGNSNQPQHF.

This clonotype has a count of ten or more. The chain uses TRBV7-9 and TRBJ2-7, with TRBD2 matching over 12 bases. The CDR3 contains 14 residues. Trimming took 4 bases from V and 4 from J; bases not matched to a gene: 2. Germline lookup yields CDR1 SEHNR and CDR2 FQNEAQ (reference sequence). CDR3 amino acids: CASSSTSGSYEQYF. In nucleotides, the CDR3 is TGTGCCAGCAGCTCGACTAGCGGGAGTTACGAGCAGTACTTC.

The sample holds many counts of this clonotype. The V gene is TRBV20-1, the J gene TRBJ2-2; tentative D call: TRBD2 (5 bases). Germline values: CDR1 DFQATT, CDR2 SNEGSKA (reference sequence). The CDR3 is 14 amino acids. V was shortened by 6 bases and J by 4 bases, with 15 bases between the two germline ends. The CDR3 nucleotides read TGCAGTGCCCTAGCTCATGGTGGCACCGGGGAGCTGTTTTTT. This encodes CSALAHGGTGELFF.

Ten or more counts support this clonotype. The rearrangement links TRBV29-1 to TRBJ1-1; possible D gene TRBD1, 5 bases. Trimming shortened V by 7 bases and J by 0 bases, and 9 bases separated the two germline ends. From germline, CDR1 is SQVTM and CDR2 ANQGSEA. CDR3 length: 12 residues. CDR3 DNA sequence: TGCAGCGCCGGACACCTGAACACTGAAGCTTTCTTT. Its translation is CSAGHLNTEAFF.

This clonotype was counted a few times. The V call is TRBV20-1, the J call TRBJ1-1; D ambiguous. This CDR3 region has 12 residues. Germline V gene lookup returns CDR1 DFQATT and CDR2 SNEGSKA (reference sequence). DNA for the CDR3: TGCAGCCAATCACCCTGGCAGCATGAAGCTTTCTTT. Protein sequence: CSQSPWQHEAFF.